A single sample gave rise to the 16 T cell receptor beta chains below, sequenced in a study of blood T cell repertoires in COVID-19. TCRdb keeps only in-frame clones here, not all; method: immunoSEQ multiplex PCR. The sample yields around 120,000 clones, more than 60% seen once. The sample was peripheral blood. The receptors here all came from a man aged 50 to 60 with acute or convalescent COVID-19.

J is TRBJ2-1 and V is TRBV5-1, with D maybe TRBD2 (5 bases). CDR3 length: 15 residues. V gave up 0 bases and J gave up 8 bases, with 15 bases separating them. Germline V gives CDR1 SGHRS, CDR2 YFSETQ. Here the CDR3 reads CASSLGVGPADEQFF. In nucleotides, the CDR3 is TGCGCCAGCAGCTTGGGGGTAGGTCCAGCGGATGAGCAGTTCTTC. The full variable domain, its missing parts supplied by reference TRBV5-1 and TRBJ2-1, is KAGVTQTPRYLIKTRGQQVTLSCSPISGHRSVSWYQQTPGQGLQFLFEYFSETQRNKGNFPGRFSGRQFSNSRSEMNVSTLELGDSALYLCASSLGVGPADEQFFGPGTRLTVL.

This clone showed up just a few times. This chain joins TRBV23-1 and TRBJ2-1, with D possibly matching TRBD2 (7 bases). TRBV23-1 is flagged as an ORF with uncertain function. There are 15 residues in the CDR3. V was cut by 3 bases and J by 6 bases, with 15 bases left in between. The DNA of the CDR3 is TGCGCCAGCAGTCATTTCCGGGGAGGGGGCAATGAGCAGTTCTTC. Its protein is CASSHFRGGGNEQFF.

The chain combines TRBV5-6 with TRBJ1-6; D unresolved. The germline CDR1 and CDR2 sequences are SGHDT and YYEEEE. Trimming left V 0 bases short and J 6 bases short, with 7 bases between. The length of the CDR3 is 14 residues. CDR3 in DNA: TGTGCCAGCAGCTTGGGGGCCGGTAATTCACCCCTCCACTTT. This codes for CASSLGAGNSPLHF.

The chain recombines TRBV19 with TRBJ1-1; no definite D call. The CDR3 covers 12 residues. Germline assignment: CDR1 LNHDA and CDR2 SQIVND (reference sequence). Trimming removed 4 bases from V and 1 base from J, with 4 bases in between. The DNA of the CDR3 is TGTGCCAGTAGTAACAGGAACACTGAAGCTTTCTTT. As protein: CASSNRNTEAFF. The full variable domain, completed using reference TRBV19 and TRBJ1-1, is DGGITQSPKYLFRKEGQNVTLSCEQNLNHDAMYWYRQDPGQGLRLIYYSQIVNDFQKGDIAEGYSVSREKKESFPLTVTSAQKNPTAFYLCASSNRNTEAFFGQGTRLTVV.

The chain has TRBV4-2 and TRBJ2-7; TRBD2 agrees at 8 bases. The germline V gene has CDR1 LGHNA and CDR2 YNFKEQ. With 2 bases clipped from V and 2 bases from J, the junction kept 5 bases outside the gene matches. This CDR3 is 15 amino acids long. The CDR3 DNA is TGTGCCAGCAGCCAACTAAGCGGGGGTACCTACGAGCAGTACTTC. It yields the protein CASSQLSGGTYEQYF.

The genes are TRBV19 and TRBJ1-6, with D unresolved. The CDR3 contains 15 residues. The ends were cut back, 2 bases at V and 8 bases at J, with 13 bases in the middle. CDR1 is LNHDA, CDR2 SQIVND, per germline (reference sequence). The CDR3 protein is CASSIPSQRDSPLHF. The CDR3 DNA reads as TGTGCCAGTAGTATACCCAGCCAGAGGGATTCACCCCTCCACTTT.

This clone was seen only once. This sequence joins TRBV4-2 and TRBJ2-1, with 7 bases matching TRBD2. With V trimmed by 0 bases and J by 3 bases, 5 bases remained unmatched. The length of the CDR3 is 16 residues. CDR1 and CDR2 from the germline V gene are LGHNA and YNFKEQ. The DNA for the CDR3 is TGTGCCAGCAGCCAAGAAACCCTAGCGGTCTACAATGAGCAGTTCTTC. Translated, it gives CASSQETLAVYNEQFF.

V usage is TRBV5-1 and J usage is TRBJ2-3, with 11 bases identical to TRBD2. V gave up 4 bases and J gave up 5 bases; unmatched junction bases: 6. The V gene's germline CDR1 is SGHRS and CDR2 YFSETQ. CDR3 size: 15 residues. CDR3: CASSRLAGSGDTQYF. The CDR3, as DNA: TGCGCCAGCAGCCGACTAGCGGGGTCCGGAGATACGCAGTATTTT.

The V gene is TRBV13, the J gene TRBJ2-5; TRBD2 matches at 8 bases. Trimming removed 5 bases from V and 5 bases from J; junction bases left unmatched: 10. There are 15 residues in the CDR3. Looked up from germline, CDR1 is PRHDT and CDR2 is FYEKMQ (reference sequence). The CDR3: CASSRRGGGSETQYF. CDR3 bases: TGTGCCAGCAGCCGCCGGGGGGGCGGGAGTGAGACCCAGTACTTC.

CDR3 in amino acids: CASSRGGIRYGEAFF. CDR3 bases: TGTGCCAGTAGCAGAGGAGGGATTCGTTACGGTGAAGCTTTCTTT. V and J are TRBV19 and TRBJ1-1; D gene uncertain. Trimming took 6 bases from V and 7 from J, leaving 21 bases between them. CDR1 and CDR2 (germline): LNHDA, SQIVND (reference sequence). This CDR3 region has 15 residues. The variable domain in full, completed from reference TRBV19 and TRBJ1-1, reads DGGITQSPKYLFRKEGQNVTLSCEQNLNHDAMYWYRQDPGQGLRLIYYSQIVNDFQKGDIAEGYSVSREKKESFPLTVTSAQKNPTAFYLCASSRGGIRYGEAFFGQGTRLTVV.

This chain links TRBV6-6 with TRBJ1-4, with 7 positions matching TRBD1. This CDR3 has 15 residues. Germline trimming cut 6 bases from V and 5 bases from J; bases unmatched to any gene: 9. Germline lookup yields CDR1 MNHNY and CDR2 SVGAGI (reference sequence). CDR3 sequence: CASREGQAENEKLFF. CDR3 nucleotides: TGTGCCAGCAGAGAAGGACAGGCCGAAAATGAAAAACTGTTTTTT.

The chain employs TRBV6-6 and TRBJ1-5, with D possibly matching TRBD1 (6 bases). CDR3 length equals 16 residues. The germline CDR1 and CDR2 sequences are MNHNY and SVGAGI (reference sequence). V was pared by 6 bases and J by 4 bases, with 19 bases between. The CDR3 sequence is CASSNRRGARNQPQHF. In DNA, the CDR3 is TGTGCCAGCAGCAACCGCCGGGGGGCTCGGAATCAGCCCCAGCATTTT.

CDR3 amino acids: CATGQGQNSPLHF. The CDR3 DNA reads TGTGCCACCGGACAGGGTCAGAATTCACCCCTCCACTTT. The chain employs TRBV7-3 and TRBJ1-6, with 8 bases fitting TRBD1. The CDR3 sequence is 13 residues long. The trim removed 10 bases at V and 7 bases at J, leaving 6 bases unmatched. Germline assignment: CDR1 SGHTA and CDR2 FQGTGA.

V and J are TRBV5-1 and TRBJ1-2; tentative D call: TRBD1 (6 bases). Germline-derived CDR1 and CDR2 are SGHRS and YFSETQ. The length of the CDR3 is 15 residues. Between the trimmed V and J ends, which lost 4 bases and 4 bases, there was a span of 17 bases. The CDR3 reads CASSLGGGQIYGYTF. The CDR3 nucleotides are TGCGCCAGCAGCCTGGGTGGGGGCCAAATCTATGGCTACACCTTC.

V is TRBV30 and J is TRBJ2-7, with D unclear. This CDR3 has 12 residues. Germline V gene data show CDR1 as GTSNPN and CDR2 as SVGIG (reference sequence). Trimming shortened V by 4 bases and J by 1 base, and 8 bases separated the two germline ends. The CDR3 loop reads CAWTGASYEQYF. The CDR3 nucleotides are TGTGCCTGGACGGGTGCTTCCTACGAGCAGTACTTC.

V and J are TRBV7-3 and TRBJ2-3; TRBD2 is a possible D gene (5 bases). The V and J ends lost 2 bases and 0 bases respectively, with 9 bases between them. The CDR3 is 15 residues long. Germline-derived CDR1 and CDR2 are SGHTA and FQGTGA. In nucleotides, the CDR3 is TGTGCCAGCAGCTTACCAACTAGGAGCACAGATACGCAGTATTTT. Its translation is CASSLPTRSTDTQYF.